What follows are 30 T cell receptor beta chains derived from one specimen sequenced in a study of T cells in narcolepsy. TCRdb's copy holds only in-frame clones and misses some; the assay was immunoSEQ multiplex PCR. The sample has about 27,000 clones; around four fifths are singletons. Sequenced sample: CD45RA- memory CD4+ T cells from PBMCs. The source is a human donor with narcolepsy.

The genes are TRBV7-9 and TRBJ2-3, with 10 bases lining up with TRBD2. This CDR3 has 16 residues. Germline CDR1 and CDR2: SEHNR and FQNEAQ (reference sequence). Trimming removed 2 bases from V and 0 bases from J; junction bases left unmatched: 2. For the CDR3, the DNA is TGTGCCAGCAGCTTAAGAGCGGGAGGGAGCACAGATACGCAGTATTTT. Translating it yields CASSLRAGGSTDTQYF.

The V and J genes are TRBV2 and TRBJ1-4, with a possible D match to TRBD1 (6 bases). CDR1 is SNHLY and CDR2 is FYNNEI in the germline V gene. This CDR3 has 16 residues. V was clipped by 6 bases and J by 4 bases, with 18 bases between them. As DNA, the CDR3 is TGTGCCAGCAGCGCGGGGGGGGGACACCTTAATGAAAAACTGTTTTTT. It codes for CASSAGGGHLNEKLFF.

This rearrangement joins TRBV5-1 to TRBJ2-3, with a weak D call TRBD2 (6 bases). CDR3 length: 15 amino acids. Germline V CDR1 and CDR2: SGHRS, YFSETQ. Trimming removed 0 bases from V and 6 bases from J, with 14 bases in between. CDR3 amino acids: CASSLGGAGSDTQYF. The CDR3 nucleotides read TGCGCCAGCAGCTTGGGGGGCGCGGGGTCCGATACGCAGTATTTT. The variable domain in full, completed from reference TRBV5-1 and TRBJ2-3, reads KAGVTQTPRYLIKTRGQQVTLSCSPISGHRSVSWYQQTPGQGLQFLFEYFSETQRNKGNFPGRFSGRQFSNSRSEMNVSTLELGDSALYLCASSLGGAGSDTQYFGPGTRLTVL.

J is TRBJ2-3 and V is TRBV15, with D hard to call. This CDR3 is 16 amino acids long. Germline lookup yields CDR1 LNHNV and CDR2 YYDKDF (reference sequence). Trimming removed 2 bases from V and 4 bases from J, with 16 bases in between. DNA of the CDR3: TGTGCCACCAGCAGAAGATTGGGTCCTTCCTCAGATACGCAGTATTTT. This translates into CATSRRLGPSSDTQYF.

The genes are TRBV19 and TRBJ2-4, with unresolved D. The CDR3 has 16 amino acids. Germline V lookup: CDR1 LNHDA, CDR2 SQIVND (reference sequence). V lost 3 bases and J lost 0, with 12 bases in between. For the CDR3, the DNA is TGTGCCAGTAGTATCCCTGGCAGGATAGCCAAAAACATTCAGTACTTC. Its protein product is CASSIPGRIAKNIQYF.

V and J are TRBV2 and TRBJ2-1; possible D gene TRBD2, 5 bases. The germline gives CDR1 SNHLY, CDR2 FYNNEI. CDR3 size: 13 residues. V gave up 5 bases and J gave up 9 bases, with 14 bases separating them. In DNA, the CDR3 is TGTGCCAGCAGTTTAACTAGTTACGCTGAGCAGTTCTTC. Translating gives CASSLTSYAEQFF.

This clone was seen only once. This chain links TRBV25-1 with TRBJ2-7; 7 positions match TRBD1. The V and J ends lost 4 bases and 4 bases, in that order; junction bases with no gene match: 7. The CDR3 runs 14 residues. Germline-derived CDR1 and CDR2 are MGHDK and SYGVNS. The CDR3 DNA sequence: TGTGCCAGCAGTGGCCCCCCGACAGGGTACGAGCAGTACTTC. Encoded protein: CASSGPPTGYEQYF.

The chain recombines TRBV9 with TRBJ2-3; TRBD1 matches at 8 bases. The CDR3 is 16 amino acids. The junction had 9 bases not matched to a gene; V was cut back by 3 bases and J by 3 bases. Germline V lookup: CDR1 SGDLS, CDR2 YYNGEE. The CDR3 DNA reads as TGTGCCAGCAGCGGGGGCGCCGACAGGGGAACAGATACGCAGTATTTT. Protein product: CASSGGADRGTDTQYF.

On this clone itself: An end of the junction does not agree with germline; a read error may underlie this. The chain couples TRBV11-3 to TRBJ2-1; 9 bases align to TRBD2. The CDR3 consists of 15 residues. The germline gives CDR1 SGHNT, CDR2 YENEEA. The CDR3 DNA reads as TGTACCAGCAGCCCGACTAGCGGAGGTTACAATGAGCAGTTCTTC. This encodes CTSSPTSGGYNEQFF. The whole variable domain, remainder taken from reference TRBV11-3 and TRBJ2-1, is EAGVVQSPRYKIIEKKQPVAFWCNPISGHNTLYWYLQNLGQGPELLIRYENEEAVDDSQLPKDRFSAERLKGVDSTLKIQPAELGDSAVYLCTSSPTSGGYNEQFFGPGTRLTVL.

This clone was detected only a few times. The chain carries TRBV18 and TRBJ2-7, with a weak D call TRBD2 (5 bases). Germline-derived CDR1 and CDR2 are KGHSH and LQKENI. The CDR3 totals 12 residues. The V end was cut by 2 bases, the J end by 3 bases, with 5 bases between. CDR3 sequence (DNA): TGTGCCAGCTCACCAGAGGGCTACGAGCAGTACTTC. The encoded protein is CASSPEGYEQYF.

The V and J genes are TRBV19 and TRBJ1-4; tentatively, D is TRBD1 (5 bases). The CDR3 totals 14 residues. V shed 5 bases and J shed 8 bases, with 15 bases lying between them. Germline values: CDR1 LNHDA, CDR2 SQIVND (reference sequence). The CDR3 spells CASSLGPKGEKLFF. Written as DNA, the CDR3 is TGTGCCAGTAGTCTGGGACCCAAGGGAGAAAAACTGTTTTTT.

The genes are TRBV5-1 and TRBJ2-1; D may be TRBD1 (6 bases). From germline, CDR1 is SGHRS and CDR2 YFSETQ. The CDR3 has 15 amino acids. V was cut by 4 bases and J by 3 bases, with 14 bases left in between. This chain's CDR3 is CASSPAARGYNEQFF. The CDR3 DNA sequence: TGCGCCAGCAGCCCCGCGGCCAGGGGCTACAATGAGCAGTTCTTC.

The J gene is TRBJ1-5, the V gene TRBV25-1; D is undetermined. V was cut by 4 bases and J by 5 bases, with 6 bases left in between. This CDR3 has 12 residues. Per the germline V gene, CDR1 is MGHDK and CDR2 is SYGVNS. CDR3 coding DNA: TGTGCCAGCAGTGTTGGGGATCAGCCCCAGCATTTT. Translation: CASSVGDQPQHF.

This clone was counted a single time. The gene calls are TRBV5-1 and TRBJ1-1; D is undetermined. The CDR3 is 14 amino acids. The V gene's germline CDR1 is SGHRS and CDR2 YFSETQ. Trimming left V 5 bases short and J 4 bases short, with 15 bases between. CDR3 nucleotides: TGCGCCAGCAGATCTCGTTTGGGGAGCACTGAAGCTTTCTTT. Protein sequence: CASRSRLGSTEAFF.

The chain links TRBV11-3 to TRBJ2-1; D gene ambiguous. V gave up 5 bases and J gave up 5 bases, with 7 bases separating them. The CDR3 is 12 amino acids. CDR1 and CDR2 from the germline V gene are SGHNT and YENEEA. For the CDR3, the DNA is TGTGCCAGCAGCAGGTCGCACAATGAGCAGTTCTTC. Translated: CASSRSHNEQFF.

The chain carries TRBV4-3 and TRBJ1-2; D gene uncertain. V gave up 0 bases and J gave up 4 bases, with 9 bases separating them. The CDR3 contains 14 residues. Germline lookup yields CDR1 LGHNA and CDR2 YSLEER. The CDR3 loop reads CASSQDLGLYGYTF. Here the CDR3 DNA reads TGCGCCAGCAGCCAAGATCTAGGACTCTATGGCTACACCTTC.

The V call is TRBV6-5, the J call TRBJ2-3; 9 bases fit TRBD2. This CDR3 contains 16 residues. CDR1 is MNHEY and CDR2 is SVGAGI in the germline V gene. V lost 0 bases and J lost 1; bases outside the gene matches: 2. CDR3 nucleotide sequence: TGTGCCAGCAGTTACTCGTTAGCGGGAGGCACAGATACGCAGTATTTT. Residues: CASSYSLAGGTDTQYF.

The chain couples TRBV5-1 to TRBJ2-1; tentative D call: TRBD2 (6 bases). The CDR3 runs 14 residues. Germline CDR1 reads SGHRS; CDR2 reads YFSETQ. Trimming shortened V by 6 bases and J by 1 base, and 11 bases separated the two germline ends. CDR3 nucleotide sequence: TGCGCCAGCACCCTGGGGACTTCCTACAATGAGCAGTTCTTC. Residues: CASTLGTSYNEQFF.

This chain links TRBV11-2 with TRBJ1-1, with D possibly TRBD1 on 6 matching bases. This CDR3 is built from 13 residues. CDR1 and CDR2 from the germline V gene are SGHAT and FQNNGV. Trimming left V 1 base short and J 6 bases short, with 9 bases between. The CDR3 region has the DNA TGTGCCAGCAGCTTAGTTAAGGGGGCTGAAGCTTTCTTT. Amino acids: CASSLVKGAEAFF.

J is TRBJ2-7 and V is TRBV14, with D unclear. Germline-derived CDR1 and CDR2 are SGHDN and FVKESK. CDR3 length: 13 amino acids. Trimming removed 0 bases at V and 11 bases at J, with 14 bases between. The CDR3 nucleotides are TGTGCCAGCAGCCAAGATTACGATACACCGAAGTACTTC. This codes for CASSQDYDTPKYF.

The chain couples TRBV15 to TRBJ2-1, with D possibly TRBD2 on 6 matching bases. Germline loops: CDR1 LNHNV, CDR2 YYDKDF (reference sequence). V was trimmed by 4 bases and J by 15 bases, leaving 22 bases between them. The CDR3 runs to 14 residues. CDR3 bases: TGTGCCACCAGCAAAGCCTCCACCGGACGGGAGAGGTTCTTC. This codes for CATSKASTGRERFF.

CDR3 loop: CASSPFLTGEKQYF. CDR3 nucleotide sequence: TGTGCCAGCAGTCCTTTTTTGACAGGGGAAAAGCAGTACTTC. The chain is built from TRBV6-1 and TRBJ2-7, with 8 bases aligning to TRBD1. CDR3 length: 14 residues. V lost 5 bases, J lost 8 bases, and 11 bases stayed unmatched. Germline V gene lookup returns CDR1 MNHNS and CDR2 SASEGT.

This sequence joins TRBV7-9 and TRBJ2-7; a possible D gene is TRBD2 (6 bases). The ends were cut back, 8 bases at V and 1 base at J, with 12 bases in the middle. CDR3 length: 13 amino acids. Germline V gene lookup returns CDR1 SEHNR and CDR2 FQNEAQ (reference sequence). CDR3 bases: TGTGCCAGCTCTCTGGACTATTCCTACGAGCAGTACTTC. Its protein is CASSLDYSYEQYF. Full variable domain (outside the CDR3, taken from reference TRBV7-9 and TRBJ2-7): DTGVSQNPRHKITKRGQNVTFRCDPISEHNRLYWYRQTLGQGPEFLTYFQNEAQLEKSRLLSDRFSAERPKGSFSTLEIQRTEQGDSAMYLCASSLDYSYEQYFGPGTRLTVT.

This clone has just one count. The chain recombines TRBV5-4 with TRBJ1-1, with unresolved D. This CDR3 comprises 13 residues. Trimming pared 4 bases from V and 0 bases from J, leaving 7 bases between. The germline V gene encodes CDR1 SGHNT and CDR2 YYREEE (reference sequence). The CDR3 is CASSPNMNTEAFF. CDR3 in DNA: TGTGCCAGCAGCCCCAATATGAACACTGAAGCTTTCTTT.

The chain recombines TRBV9 with TRBJ2-3; 13 bases match TRBD2. The CDR3 is 15 amino acids. Losses at the gene ends were 7 bases for V and 3 bases for J; bases not matched to a gene: 5. CDR1 is SGDLS, CDR2 YYNGEE, per germline. Here the CDR3 DNA reads TGTGCCAGCGGCCGACTAGCGGGAGGTACAGATACGCAGTATTTT. Translating gives CASGRLAGGTDTQYF.

The rearrangement joins TRBV5-1 to TRBJ1-3, with D hard to call. The CDR3 extends over 15 amino acids. V lost 4 bases, J lost 0 bases, and 11 bases lay in between. CDR1 and CDR2 from the germline V gene are SGHRS and YFSETQ. In DNA, the CDR3 is TGCGCCAGCAGCAGGGATCCGTCCTCTGGAAACACCATATATTTT. It is translated as CASSRDPSSGNTIYF. Variable domain in full (rest from reference TRBV5-1 and TRBJ1-3): KAGVTQTPRYLIKTRGQQVTLSCSPISGHRSVSWYQQTPGQGLQFLFEYFSETQRNKGNFPGRFSGRQFSNSRSEMNVSTLELGDSALYLCASSRDPSSGNTIYFGEGSWLTVV.

This clone was detected only a few times. V is TRBV28 and J is TRBJ1-2, with 8 bases fitting TRBD1. J lost 1 base, V lost 5 bases, and 9 bases had no gene match. This CDR3 comprises 16 residues. Germline V gene lookup returns CDR1 MDHEN and CDR2 SYDVKM. The CDR3 here is CASSPFRTGLNYGYTF. The DNA of the CDR3 is TGTGCCAGCAGTCCCTTCCGGACAGGGCTTAACTATGGCTACACCTTC.

CDR3 loop: CASNKQGQADTQYF. The CDR3 DNA reads TGTGCCAGCAACAAACAGGGGCAAGCGGATACGCAGTATTTT. The chain employs TRBV9 and TRBJ2-3, with 7 bases that match TRBD1. Per germline, CDR1 SGDLS and CDR2 YYNGEE. CDR3 size: 14 residues. V shed 6 bases, J shed 6 bases, and the junction held 10 bases outside the gene matches. The full variable domain, rest sourced from reference TRBV9 and TRBJ2-3, is DSGVTQTPKHLITATGQRVTLRCSPRSGDLSVYWYQQSLDQGLQFLIQYYNGEERAKGNILERFSAQQFPDLHSELNLSSLELGDSALYFCASNKQGQADTQYFGPGTRLTVL.

To note about this clone: The conserved phenylalanine or tryptophan normally closing the CDR3 is absent here, so this likely arose from a read error. The gene calls are TRBV28 and TRBJ1-2; D might be TRBD1 (5 bases). The CDR3 sequence is 15 residues long. V lost 5 bases, J lost 5 bases, and 18 bases lay in between. CDR1 and CDR2 (germline): MDHEN, SYDVKM. The CDR3: CASSPTVGPGYGYTL. In DNA, the CDR3 is TGTGCCAGCAGTCCAACAGTGGGGCCTGGGTATGGCTACACCCTC.

The chain has TRBV29-1 and TRBJ1-5; no clear D gene. V was trimmed by 4 bases and J by 9 bases, leaving 13 bases between them. Germline loops: CDR1 SQVTM, CDR2 ANQGSEA. The CDR3 is made up of 12 amino acids. CDR3 coding DNA: TGCAGCGTTGCCAGCCGTTGGGGGCCCCAGCATTTT. Translating it yields CSVASRWGPQHF.